A single sample gave rise to the 18 T cell receptor beta chains below, sequenced in a study of CD8 T cells in ankylosing spondylitis. TCRdb reanalysed the 5' RACE reads using MiXCR and keeps one entry per CDR3 protein. Of 230,000 or so distinct CDR3 sequences listed, about 20% are singletons. Sequencing used blood, either unsorted or a sorted T cell fraction (not recorded which). All receptors come from a male donor with ankylosing spondylitis or in good health (not recorded which).

The rearrangement uses TRBV29-1 and TRBJ2-7, with D perhaps being TRBD1 or TRBD2 (5 bases each). Trimming took off 3 bases at V and 2 bases at J, with 17 bases between the two ends. The CDR3 is 15 residues long. Germline CDR1 is SQVTM and CDR2 is ANQGSEA. The CDR3 DNA follows: TGCAGCGTTGAGGGAGCGCAGGGCTTGGCCTACGAGCAGTACTTC. It yields the protein CSVEGAQGLAYEQYF.

The chain recombines TRBV11-2 with TRBJ2-2, with TRBD2 as a possible D gene (5 bases). The length of the CDR3 is 12 residues. Trimming took 5 bases from V and 9 from J, leaving 10 bases between them. CDR1 is SGHAT, CDR2 FQNNGV, per germline. CDR3 in amino acids: CASSPWRRELFF. For the CDR3, the DNA is TGTGCCAGCAGCCCCTGGAGGAGGGAGCTGTTTTTT.

A few counts support this clonotype. The chain employs TRBV4-1 and TRBJ2-7; 7 bases match TRBD2. J was trimmed by 4 bases and V by 2 bases; bases with no gene match: 8. The CDR3 is 15 amino acids. Germline CDR1 is MGHRA and CDR2 is YSYEKL. The CDR3, as DNA: TGCGCCAGCAGCCAACAAGCGGGGCGACCTTACGAGCAGTACTTC. Translated, it gives CASSQQAGRPYEQYF.

This clonotype appeared a few times. This rearrangement joins TRBV4-3 to TRBJ1-5; D not certain. CDR3 length: 15 amino acids. Germline V lookup: CDR1 LGHNA, CDR2 YSLEER. V dropped 0 bases and J dropped 3 bases, with 9 bases sitting between them. This chain's CDR3 is CASSQDRGFNQPQHF. The DNA of the CDR3 is TGCGCCAGCAGCCAAGATCGGGGATTCAATCAGCCCCAGCATTTT.

This clonotype was seen many times. The chain is built from TRBV4-2 and TRBJ1-1; D might be TRBD1 (6 bases). Germline CDR1 and CDR2: LGHNA and YNFKEQ. V was pared by 1 base and J by 0 bases, with 15 bases between. This CDR3 is built from 17 residues. The CDR3 nucleotides read TGTGCCAGCAGCCAAGTTCAACAGGGAGCTATGAACACTGAAGCTTTCTTT. Amino acids: CASSQVQQGAMNTEAFF.

The chain recombines TRBV20-1 with TRBJ2-3; 10 bases fit TRBD2. The germline V gene has CDR1 DFQATT and CDR2 SNEGSKA (reference sequence). Losses at the gene ends were 3 bases for V and 6 bases for J; bases not matched to a gene: 15. The CDR3 is made up of 17 amino acids. CDR3 DNA sequence: TGCAGTGCTAGGAGCTCCAGGGCTAGCGGGAGTGGGGATACGCAGTATTTT. It translates to CSARSSRASGSGDTQYF.

This clonotype showed up just a few times. This rearrangement joins TRBV9 to TRBJ2-5; the match to TRBD2 covers 13 bases. Germline loops: CDR1 SGDLS, CDR2 YYNGEE. The CDR3 has 16 amino acids. V shed 5 bases and J 0 bases; nucleotides not matched to a gene: 4. The CDR3, as DNA: TGTGCCAGCAGTGGGACTAGCGGGACGTACCAAGAGACCCAGTACTTC. Protein product: CASSGTSGTYQETQYF.

In this sample, this clonotype turned up a few times. V and J are TRBV9 and TRBJ2-7; D gene uncertain. Deletions cut 0 bases from V and 0 bases from J, with 10 bases between. Germline CDR1 and CDR2: SGDLS and YYNGEE. The CDR3 is 15 amino acids. CDR3 sequence: CASSVESDNSYEQYF. The CDR3 region has the DNA TGTGCCAGCAGCGTAGAGTCAGACAACTCCTACGAGCAGTACTTC.

This chain links TRBV27 with TRBJ2-2; 7 nucleotides line up with TRBD1. CDR1 is MNHEY, CDR2 SMNVEV, per germline (reference sequence). CDR3 length equals 14 residues. V was pared by 7 bases and J by 8 bases, with 10 bases of the junction left unmatched. The CDR3 region is CASNSEGAGGELFF. The CDR3 DNA is TGTGCCAGCAACTCCGAGGGGGCTGGAGGGGAGCTGTTTTTT.

This clonotype was counted only a few times. This chain joins TRBV7-2 and TRBJ2-1; a weak D match, TRBD1 (5 bases). V was clipped by 1 base and J by 4 bases, with 14 bases between them. The CDR3 spans 16 residues. CDR1 and CDR2 from the germline V gene are SGHTA and FQGNSA. This chain's CDR3 is CASSLDFRERYNEQFF. The DNA of the CDR3 is TGTGCCAGCAGCTTAGATTTCAGGGAAAGGTACAATGAGCAGTTCTTC.

CDR3 coding DNA: TGTGCCAGCAGCTCACTTAGCGAAGGGGAGACCCAGTACTTC. Residues: CASSSLSEGETQYF. The chain carries TRBV11-2 and TRBJ2-5, with D possibly matching TRBD2 (5 bases). The germline V gene has CDR1 SGHAT and CDR2 FQNNGV. Trimming pared 4 bases from V and 5 bases from J, leaving 14 bases between. This CDR3 has 14 residues.

This clonotype was seen more than once but under ten times. The chain recombines TRBV27 with TRBJ2-7; maybe TRBD1 (5 bases). The V end lost 4 bases, the J end lost 4 bases, and 11 bases lay between the germline ends. Germline CDR1 reads MNHEY; CDR2 reads SMNVEV (reference sequence). The length of the CDR3 is 13 residues. The CDR3 region has the DNA TGTGCCAGCAGTTATGGGGCCCGTTACGAGCAGTACTTC. Translation: CASSYGARYEQYF.

The genes are TRBV4-3 and TRBJ2-7; maybe TRBD1 (6 bases). CDR3 length: 15 amino acids. V was cut by 1 base and J by 5 bases, with 15 bases left in between. From germline, CDR1 is LGHNA and CDR2 YSLEER. The CDR3 DNA follows: TGCGCCAGCAGCCAAGTCGAGACAGGTAGTCACGAGCAGTACTTC. This encodes CASSQVETGSHEQYF.

This clonotype was detected only a few times. The chain couples TRBV15 to TRBJ1-1; a possible D gene is TRBD1 (6 bases). The V and J ends lost 3 bases and 7 bases respectively, with 15 bases between them. CDR3 length: 14 residues. CDR1 and CDR2 from the germline V gene are LNHNV and YYDKDF (reference sequence). The CDR3 spells CATSSRPGHIEAFF. The CDR3 DNA follows: TGTGCCACCAGCAGCCGACCGGGACACATTGAAGCTTTCTTT.

The chain recombines TRBV4-3 with TRBJ2-3; D not resolved. The V gene's germline CDR1 is LGHNA and CDR2 YSLEER. V was clipped by 0 bases and J by 4 bases, with 14 bases between them. This CDR3 has 16 residues. The CDR3 coding sequence is TGCGCCAGCAGCCAAGATGCCGCTCCCACGGCAGATACGCAGTATTTT. It is translated as CASSQDAAPTADTQYF.

This clonotype was detected only a few times. The rearrangement uses TRBV10-3 and TRBJ2-5, with D maybe TRBD1 (6 bases). The V gene's germline CDR1 is ENHRY and CDR2 SYGVKD. The CDR3 has 13 residues. V lost 6 bases and J lost 0, with 8 bases in between. The CDR3 reads CAIRQGDQETQYF. The CDR3, as DNA: TGTGCCATCAGACAGGGAGACCAAGAGACCCAGTACTTC.

This clonotype appeared a few times. The rearrangement joins TRBV4-1 to TRBJ2-1; possibly TRBD2 for D (5 bases). The V gene lost 0 bases and the J gene lost 2 bases, with 14 bases spanning the gap. The CDR3 runs 17 residues. The V gene's germline CDR1 is MGHRA and CDR2 YSYEKL. The CDR3 coding sequence is TGCGCCAGCAGCCAAGATCCCCCCGGGGTAACCTACAATGAGCAGTTCTTC. Translated, it gives CASSQDPPGVTYNEQFF.

The gene calls are TRBV4-1 and TRBJ2-5; 16 bases are a match to TRBD2. J lost 4 bases, V lost 0 bases, and 11 bases had no gene match. The CDR3 has 20 amino acids. Germline V gene sequence: CDR1 MGHRA, CDR2 YSYEKL. The CDR3: CASSQERPGLAGGPGETQYF. The CDR3 bases are TGCGCCAGCAGCCAAGAAAGGCCGGGACTAGCGGGAGGGCCGGGAGAGACCCAGTACTTC.